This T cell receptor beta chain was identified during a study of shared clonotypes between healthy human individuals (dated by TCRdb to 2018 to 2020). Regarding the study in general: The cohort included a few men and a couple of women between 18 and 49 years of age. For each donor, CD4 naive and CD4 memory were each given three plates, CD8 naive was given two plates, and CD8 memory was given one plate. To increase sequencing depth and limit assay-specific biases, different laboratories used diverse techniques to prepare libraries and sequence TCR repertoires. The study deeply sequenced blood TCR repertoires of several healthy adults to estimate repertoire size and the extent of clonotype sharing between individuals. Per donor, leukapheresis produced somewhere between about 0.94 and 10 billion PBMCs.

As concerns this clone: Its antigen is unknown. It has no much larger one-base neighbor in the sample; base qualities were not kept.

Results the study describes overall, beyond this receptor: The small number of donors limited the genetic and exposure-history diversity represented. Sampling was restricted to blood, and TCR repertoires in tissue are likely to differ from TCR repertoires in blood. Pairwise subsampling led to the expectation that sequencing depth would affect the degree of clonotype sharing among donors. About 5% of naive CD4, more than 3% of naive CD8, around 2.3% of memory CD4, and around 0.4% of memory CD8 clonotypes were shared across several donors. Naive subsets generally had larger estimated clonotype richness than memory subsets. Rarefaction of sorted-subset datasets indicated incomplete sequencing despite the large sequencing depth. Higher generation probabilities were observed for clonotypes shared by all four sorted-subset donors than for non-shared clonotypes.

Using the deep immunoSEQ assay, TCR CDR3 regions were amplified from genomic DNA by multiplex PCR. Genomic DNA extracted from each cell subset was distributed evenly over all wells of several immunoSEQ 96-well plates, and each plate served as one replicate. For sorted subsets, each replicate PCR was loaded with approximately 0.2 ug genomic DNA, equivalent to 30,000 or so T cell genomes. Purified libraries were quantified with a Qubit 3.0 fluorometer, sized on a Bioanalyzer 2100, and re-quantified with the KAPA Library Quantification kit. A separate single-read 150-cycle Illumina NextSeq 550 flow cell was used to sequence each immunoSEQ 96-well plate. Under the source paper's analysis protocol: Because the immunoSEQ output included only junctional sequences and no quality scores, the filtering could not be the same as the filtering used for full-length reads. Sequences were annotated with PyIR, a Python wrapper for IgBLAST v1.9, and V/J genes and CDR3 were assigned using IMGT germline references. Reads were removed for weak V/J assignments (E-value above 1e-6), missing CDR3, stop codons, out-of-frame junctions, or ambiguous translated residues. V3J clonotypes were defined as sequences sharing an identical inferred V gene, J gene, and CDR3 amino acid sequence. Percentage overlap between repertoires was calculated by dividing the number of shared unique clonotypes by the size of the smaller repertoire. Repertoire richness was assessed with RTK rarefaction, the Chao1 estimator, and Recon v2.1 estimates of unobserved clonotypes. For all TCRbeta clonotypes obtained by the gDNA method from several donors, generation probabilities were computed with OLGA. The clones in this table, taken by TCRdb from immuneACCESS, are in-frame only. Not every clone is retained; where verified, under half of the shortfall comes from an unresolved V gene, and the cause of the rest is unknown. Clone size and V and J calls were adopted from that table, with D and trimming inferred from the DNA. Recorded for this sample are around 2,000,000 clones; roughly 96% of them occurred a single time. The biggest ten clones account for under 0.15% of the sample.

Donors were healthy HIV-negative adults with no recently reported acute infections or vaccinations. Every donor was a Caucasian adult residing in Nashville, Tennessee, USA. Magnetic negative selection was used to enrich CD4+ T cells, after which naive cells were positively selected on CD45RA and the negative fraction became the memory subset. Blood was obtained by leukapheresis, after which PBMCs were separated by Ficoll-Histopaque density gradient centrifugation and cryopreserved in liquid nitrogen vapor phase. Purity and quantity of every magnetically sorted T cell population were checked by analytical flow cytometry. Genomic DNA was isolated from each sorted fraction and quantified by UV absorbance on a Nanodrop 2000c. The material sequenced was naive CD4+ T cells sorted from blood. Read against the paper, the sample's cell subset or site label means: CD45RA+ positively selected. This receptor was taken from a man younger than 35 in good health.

The nucleotide sequence reads TGTGCCAGCAGCTTGGGCCTCTCACGGGACAGCTCCACAGATACGCAGTATTTT. This gives the protein CASSLGLSRDSSTDTQYF. The chain joins TRBV5-4 to TRBJ2-3, with 7 bases aligning to TRBD1. Including cysteine and phenylalanine, the CDR3 has 18 amino acids. Solely the CDR3 DNA is kept, with 54 bases framed from the first base. The germline V and J ends show losses of 0 bases and 2 bases respectively, and no gene match explains 12 bases of the junction. CDR1 and CDR2 are read off the germline V gene (reference sequence) as SGHNT and YYREEE. Beyond the CDR3, the reference TRBV5-4 and TRBJ2-3 genes provide the residues; the full variable domain reads: ETGVTQSPTHLIKTRGQQVTLRCSSQSGHNTVSWYQQALGQGPQFIFQYYREEENGRGNFPPRFSGLQFPNYSSELNVNALELDDSALYLCASSLGLSRDSSTDTQYFGPGTRLTVL.